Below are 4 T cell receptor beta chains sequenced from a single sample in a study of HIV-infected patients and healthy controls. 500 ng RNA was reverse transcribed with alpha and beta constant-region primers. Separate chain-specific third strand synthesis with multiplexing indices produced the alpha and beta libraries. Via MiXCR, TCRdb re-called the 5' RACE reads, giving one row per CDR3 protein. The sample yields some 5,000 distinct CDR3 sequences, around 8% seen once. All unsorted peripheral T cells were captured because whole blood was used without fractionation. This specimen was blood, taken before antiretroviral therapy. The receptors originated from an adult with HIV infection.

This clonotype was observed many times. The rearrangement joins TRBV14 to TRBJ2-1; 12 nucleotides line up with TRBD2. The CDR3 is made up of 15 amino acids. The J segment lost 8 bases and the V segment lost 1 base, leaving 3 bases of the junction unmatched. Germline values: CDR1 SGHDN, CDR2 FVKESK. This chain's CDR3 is CASSQGGLAGHEQFF. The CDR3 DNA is TGTGCCAGCAGCCAAGGGGGACTAGCGGGCCATGAGCAGTTCTTC.

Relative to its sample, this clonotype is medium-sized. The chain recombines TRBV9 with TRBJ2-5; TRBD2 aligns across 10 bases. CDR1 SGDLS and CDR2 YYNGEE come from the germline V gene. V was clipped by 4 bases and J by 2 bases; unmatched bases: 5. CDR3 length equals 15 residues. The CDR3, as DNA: TGTGCCAGCAGCACGACTAGCGGGTCGCAAGAGACCCAGTACTTC. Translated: CASSTTSGSQETQYF. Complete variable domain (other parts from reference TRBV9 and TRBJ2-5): DSGVTQTPKHLITATGQRVTLRCSPRSGDLSVYWYQQSLDQGLQFLIQYYNGEERAKGNILERFSAQQFPDLHSELNLSSLELGDSALYFCASSTTSGSQETQYFGPGTRLLVL.

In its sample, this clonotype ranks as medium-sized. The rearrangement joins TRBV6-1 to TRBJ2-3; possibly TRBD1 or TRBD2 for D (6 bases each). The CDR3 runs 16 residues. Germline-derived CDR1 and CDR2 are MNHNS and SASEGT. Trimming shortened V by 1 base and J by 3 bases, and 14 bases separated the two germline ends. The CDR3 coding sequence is TGTGCCAGCAGTGAAGTTGGAGGGGGGCGGACAGATACGCAGTATTTT. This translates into CASSEVGGGRTDTQYF.

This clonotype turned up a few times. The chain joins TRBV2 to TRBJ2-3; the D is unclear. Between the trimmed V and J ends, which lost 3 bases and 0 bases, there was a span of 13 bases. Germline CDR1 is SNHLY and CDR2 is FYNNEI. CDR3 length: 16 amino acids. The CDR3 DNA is TGTGCCAGCAGTGACGGACCGCATTTCAGCACAGATACGCAGTATTTT. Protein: CASSDGPHFSTDTQYF.